This T cell receptor beta chain stems from a study of circulating CD8 cells and anti-PD-1 response in melanoma. Looking at the study overall: Patients received intravenous nivolumab, 3 mg/kg, every 2 weeks.

From live CD3+CD8+TCRalphabeta+ cells, four PD-1 and/or TIGIT subsets were sorted. CDR1 and CDR2 from the germline V gene are SNHLY and FYNNEI. The CDR3 is 11 residues long. Using roughly 16 ng of total RNA, TCR libraries were made with the QIAseq Immune Repertoire TCR panel. TCRdb analysed the reads with MiXCR anew, one entry per CDR3 protein. In the table there are 2,000 to 2,500 distinct CDR3 sequences, 6.5% to 8% of which are singletons. This clonotype is medium-sized. No antigen is known for it. No conserved phenylalanine or tryptophan ends this CDR3, so it is likely a read error. Whole-study findings and limits: At M1, fewer than 8% of TRB clonotypes appeared in multiple subsets. Patients included both untreated and previously treated individuals. DNEG was most diverse; TIGIT repertoires were least diverse.

The material sequenced was CD8+ T cells from PBMCs, taken at baseline or after one month of anti-PD-1 therapy (not recorded which). The receptor's source is a human donor with melanoma. The chain links TRBV2 to TRBJ1-1; no reliable D call. The CDR3 reads CAIRDGTEAFL. The CDR3 nucleotides read TGTGCTATTAGGGATGGCACTGAAGCTTTCCTT.